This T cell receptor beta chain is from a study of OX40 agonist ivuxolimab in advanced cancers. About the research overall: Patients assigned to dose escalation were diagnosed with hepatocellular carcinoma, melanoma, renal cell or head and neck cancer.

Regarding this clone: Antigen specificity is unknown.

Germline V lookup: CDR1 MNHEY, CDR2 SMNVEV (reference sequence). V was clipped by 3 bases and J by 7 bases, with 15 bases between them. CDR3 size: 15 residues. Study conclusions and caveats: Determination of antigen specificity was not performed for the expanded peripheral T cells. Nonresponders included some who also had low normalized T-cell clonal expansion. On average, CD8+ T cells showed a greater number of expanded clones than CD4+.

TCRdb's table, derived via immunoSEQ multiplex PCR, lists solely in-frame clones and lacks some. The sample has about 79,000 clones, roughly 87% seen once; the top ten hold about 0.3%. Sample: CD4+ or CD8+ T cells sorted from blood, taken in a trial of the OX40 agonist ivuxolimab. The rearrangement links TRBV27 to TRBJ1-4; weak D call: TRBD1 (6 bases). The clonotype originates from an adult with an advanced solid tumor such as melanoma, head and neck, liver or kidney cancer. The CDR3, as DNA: TGTGCCAGCAGTTTCTTAGGGGGAATGAGTGAAAAACTGTTTTTT. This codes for CASSFLGGMSEKLFF.